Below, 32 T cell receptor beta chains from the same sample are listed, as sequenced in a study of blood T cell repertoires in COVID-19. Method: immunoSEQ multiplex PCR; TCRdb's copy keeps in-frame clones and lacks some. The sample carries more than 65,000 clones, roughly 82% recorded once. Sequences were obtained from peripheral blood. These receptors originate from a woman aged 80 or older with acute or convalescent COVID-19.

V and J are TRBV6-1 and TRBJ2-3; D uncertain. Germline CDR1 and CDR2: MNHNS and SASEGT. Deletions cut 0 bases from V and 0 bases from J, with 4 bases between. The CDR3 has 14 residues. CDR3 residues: CASSEARSTDTQYF. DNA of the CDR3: TGTGCCAGCAGTGAAGCGCGGAGCACAGATACGCAGTATTTT.

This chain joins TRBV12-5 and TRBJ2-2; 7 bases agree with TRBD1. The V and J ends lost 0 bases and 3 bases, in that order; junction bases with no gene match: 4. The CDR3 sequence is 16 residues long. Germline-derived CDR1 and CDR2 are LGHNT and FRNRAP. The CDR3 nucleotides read TGTGCTAGTGGTTTGGTTCAGGGGGTTCACACCGGGGAGCTGTTTTTT. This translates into CASGLVQGVHTGELFF.

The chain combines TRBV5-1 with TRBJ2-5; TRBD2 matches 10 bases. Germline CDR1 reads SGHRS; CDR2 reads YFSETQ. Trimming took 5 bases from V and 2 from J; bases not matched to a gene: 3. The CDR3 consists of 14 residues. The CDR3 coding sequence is TGCGCCAGCAGGACTAGCGGGTCTCAAGAGACCCAGTACTTC. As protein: CASRTSGSQETQYF. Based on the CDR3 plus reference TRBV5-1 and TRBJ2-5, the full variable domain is KAGVTQTPRYLIKTRGQQVTLSCSPISGHRSVSWYQQTPGQGLQFLFEYFSETQRNKGNFPGRFSGRQFSNSRSEMNVSTLELGDSALYLCASRTSGSQETQYFGPGTRLLVL.

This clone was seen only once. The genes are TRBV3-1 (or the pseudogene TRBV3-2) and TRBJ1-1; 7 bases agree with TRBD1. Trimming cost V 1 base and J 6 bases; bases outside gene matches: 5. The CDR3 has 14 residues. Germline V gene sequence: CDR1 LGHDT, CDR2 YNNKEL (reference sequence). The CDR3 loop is CASSQGAGTAEAFF. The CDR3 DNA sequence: TGTGCCAGCAGCCAAGGGGCGGGGACAGCTGAAGCTTTCTTT.

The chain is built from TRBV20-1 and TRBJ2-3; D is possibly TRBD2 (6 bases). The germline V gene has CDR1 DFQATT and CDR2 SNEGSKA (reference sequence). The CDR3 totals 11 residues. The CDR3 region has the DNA TGCAGACCTACTAGCCTCGATACGCAGTATTTT. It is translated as CRPTSLDTQYF.

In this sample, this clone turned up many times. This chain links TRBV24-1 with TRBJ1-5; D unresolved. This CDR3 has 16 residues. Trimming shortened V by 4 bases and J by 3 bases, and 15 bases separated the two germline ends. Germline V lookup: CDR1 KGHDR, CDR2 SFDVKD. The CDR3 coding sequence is TGTGCCACCAGTGACCCTCGGGTTGGAAACAATCAGCCCCAGCATTTT. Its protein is CATSDPRVGNNQPQHF.

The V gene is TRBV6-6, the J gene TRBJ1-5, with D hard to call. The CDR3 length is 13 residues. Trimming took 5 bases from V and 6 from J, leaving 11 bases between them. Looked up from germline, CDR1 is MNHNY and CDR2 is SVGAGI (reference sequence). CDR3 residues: CASSVGGLQPQHF. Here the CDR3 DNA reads TGTGCCAGCAGTGTCGGCGGCCTTCAGCCCCAGCATTTT.

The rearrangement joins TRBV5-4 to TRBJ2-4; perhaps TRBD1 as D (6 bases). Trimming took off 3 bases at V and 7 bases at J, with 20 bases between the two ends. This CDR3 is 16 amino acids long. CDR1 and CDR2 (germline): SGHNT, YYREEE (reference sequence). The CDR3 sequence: CASSSRSQGTRNIQYF. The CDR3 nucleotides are TGTGCCAGCAGCTCTAGGAGCCAGGGGACGAGGAACATTCAGTACTTC.

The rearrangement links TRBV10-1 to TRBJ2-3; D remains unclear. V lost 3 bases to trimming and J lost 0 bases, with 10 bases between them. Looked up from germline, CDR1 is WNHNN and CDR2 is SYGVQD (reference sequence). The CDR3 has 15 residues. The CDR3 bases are TGCGCCAGCAGTGAAGTAGCCGCTAGCACAGATACGCAGTATTTT. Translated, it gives CASSEVAASTDTQYF.

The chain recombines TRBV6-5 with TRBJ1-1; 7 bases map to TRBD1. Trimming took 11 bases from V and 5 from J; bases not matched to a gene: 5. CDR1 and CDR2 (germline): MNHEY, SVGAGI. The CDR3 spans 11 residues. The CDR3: CAGGQTTEAFF. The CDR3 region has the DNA TGTGCCGGGGGACAGACTACTGAAGCTTTCTTT.

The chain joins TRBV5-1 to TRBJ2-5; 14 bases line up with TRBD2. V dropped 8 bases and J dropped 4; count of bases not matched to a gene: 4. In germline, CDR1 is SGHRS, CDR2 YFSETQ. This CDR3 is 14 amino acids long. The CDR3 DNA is TGCGCCAGTCGACTAGCGGGAGGGGTAGAGACCCAGTACTTC. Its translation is CASRLAGGVETQYF.

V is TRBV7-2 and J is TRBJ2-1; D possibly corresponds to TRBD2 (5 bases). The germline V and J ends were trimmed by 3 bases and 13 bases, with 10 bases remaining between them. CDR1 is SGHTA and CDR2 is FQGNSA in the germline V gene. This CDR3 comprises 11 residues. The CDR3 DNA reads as TGTGCCAGCAGCTTTAAACTAGTTCAGTTCTTC. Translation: CASSFKLVQFF.

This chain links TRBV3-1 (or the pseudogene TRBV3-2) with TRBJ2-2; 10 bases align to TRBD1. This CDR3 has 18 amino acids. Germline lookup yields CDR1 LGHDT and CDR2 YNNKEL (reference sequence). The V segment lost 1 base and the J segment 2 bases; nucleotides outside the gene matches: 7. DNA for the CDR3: TGTGCCAGCAGCCAAGCCGGGACAGGGGTCATCAACACCGGGGAGCTGTTTTTT. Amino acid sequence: CASSQAGTGVINTGELFF.

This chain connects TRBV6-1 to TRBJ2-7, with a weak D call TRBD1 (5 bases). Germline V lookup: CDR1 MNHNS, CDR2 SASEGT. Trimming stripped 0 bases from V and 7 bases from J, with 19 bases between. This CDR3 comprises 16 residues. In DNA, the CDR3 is TGTGCCAGCAGTGAAGCGCTGGGGCTCCTTCCGAGTGAGCAGTACTTC. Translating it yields CASSEALGLLPSEQYF.

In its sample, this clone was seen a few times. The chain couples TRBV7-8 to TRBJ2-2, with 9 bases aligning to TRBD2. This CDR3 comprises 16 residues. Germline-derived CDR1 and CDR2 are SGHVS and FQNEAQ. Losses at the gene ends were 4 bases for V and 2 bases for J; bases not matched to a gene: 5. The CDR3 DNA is TGTGCCAGCAGCTCAAGCGGGAGGAGAAACACCGGGGAGCTGTTTTTT. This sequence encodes CASSSSGRRNTGELFF.

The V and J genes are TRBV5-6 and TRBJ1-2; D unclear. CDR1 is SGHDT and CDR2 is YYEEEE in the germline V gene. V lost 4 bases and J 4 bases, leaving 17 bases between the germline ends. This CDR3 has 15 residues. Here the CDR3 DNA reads TGTGCCAGCAGCGGGAGGACTCCGGGAGCCTATGGCTACACCTTC. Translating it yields CASSGRTPGAYGYTF.

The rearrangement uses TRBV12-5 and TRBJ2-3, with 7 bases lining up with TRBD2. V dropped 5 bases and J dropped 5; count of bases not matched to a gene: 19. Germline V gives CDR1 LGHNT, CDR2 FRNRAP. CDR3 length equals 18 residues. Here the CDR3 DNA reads TGTGCTAGTGGTCCCCCTCTCCTAGCGGACTCACGGGGAGATACGCAGTATTTT. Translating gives CASGPPLLADSRGDTQYF.

The CDR3 nucleotides are TGTGCCAGCAGCGTAGACGGCGCGGGAAGCACAGATACGCAGTATTTT. Its translation: CASSVDGAGSTDTQYF. The V gene is TRBV9, the J gene TRBJ2-3, with a possible D match to TRBD2 (6 bases). V lost 0 bases and J lost 0, with 11 bases in between. Germline values: CDR1 SGDLS, CDR2 YYNGEE. This CDR3 is built from 16 residues.

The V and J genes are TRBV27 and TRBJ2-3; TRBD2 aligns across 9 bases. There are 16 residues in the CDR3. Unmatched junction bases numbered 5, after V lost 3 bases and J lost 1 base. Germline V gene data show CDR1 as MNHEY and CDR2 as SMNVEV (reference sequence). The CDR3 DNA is TGTGCCAGCAGTTTCTACCGACTAGCGGGCACAGATACGCAGTATTTT. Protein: CASSFYRLAGTDTQYF.

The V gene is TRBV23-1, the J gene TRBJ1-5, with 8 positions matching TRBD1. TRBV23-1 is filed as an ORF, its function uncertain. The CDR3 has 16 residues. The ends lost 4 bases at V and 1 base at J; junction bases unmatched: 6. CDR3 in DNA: TGCGCCAGCAGTCCGTCGGACAGGGAAAGCAATCAGCCCCAGCATTTT. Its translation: CASSPSDRESNQPQHF.

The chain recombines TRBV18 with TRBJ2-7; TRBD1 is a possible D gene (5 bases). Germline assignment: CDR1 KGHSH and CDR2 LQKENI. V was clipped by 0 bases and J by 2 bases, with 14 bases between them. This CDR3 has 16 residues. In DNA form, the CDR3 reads TGTGCCAGCTCACCACCGATCGGGCAGGGCACCTACGAGCAGTACTTC. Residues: CASSPPIGQGTYEQYF.

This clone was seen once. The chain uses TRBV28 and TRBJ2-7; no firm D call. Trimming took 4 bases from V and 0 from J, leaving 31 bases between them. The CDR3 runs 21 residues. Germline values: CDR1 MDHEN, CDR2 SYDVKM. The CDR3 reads CASSSPQVLAIIPPFSYEQYF. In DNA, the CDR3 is TGTGCCAGCAGTTCACCGCAGGTATTGGCAATTATTCCTCCATTCTCCTACGAGCAGTACTTC. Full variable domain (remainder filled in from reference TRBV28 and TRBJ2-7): DVKVTQSSRYLVKRTGEKVFLECVQDMDHENMFWYRQDPGLGLRLIYFSYDVKMKEKGDIPEGYSVSREKKERFSLILESASTNQTSMYLCASSSPQVLAIIPPFSYEQYFGPGTRLTVT.

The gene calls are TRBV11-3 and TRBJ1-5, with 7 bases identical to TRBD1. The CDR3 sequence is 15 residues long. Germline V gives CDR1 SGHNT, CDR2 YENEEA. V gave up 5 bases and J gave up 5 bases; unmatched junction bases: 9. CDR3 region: CASSPTGQADQPQHF. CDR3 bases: TGTGCCAGCAGCCCCACTGGACAGGCAGATCAGCCCCAGCATTTT.

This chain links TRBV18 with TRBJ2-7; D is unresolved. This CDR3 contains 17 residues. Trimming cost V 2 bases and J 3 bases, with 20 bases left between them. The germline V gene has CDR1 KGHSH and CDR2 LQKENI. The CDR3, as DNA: TGTGCCAGCTCACCAGTGAGCTGGAGCACCACAAGCTACGAGCAGTACTTC. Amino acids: CASSPVSWSTTSYEQYF. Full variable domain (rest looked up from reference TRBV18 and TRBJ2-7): NAGVMQNPRHLVRRRGQEARLRCSPMKGHSHVYWYRQLPEEGLKFMVYLQKENIIDESGMPKERFSAEFPKEGPSILRIQQVVRGDSAAYFCASSPVSWSTTSYEQYFGPGTRLTVT.

CDR3 DNA: TGTGCCAGCAGCCTTCCCTACGGGAGCTCTGGAAACACCATATATTTT. Translating gives CASSLPYGSSGNTIYF. The chain has TRBV7-6 and TRBJ1-3; unclear D gene. Trimming pared 5 bases from V and 0 bases from J, leaving 14 bases between. Germline V gene sequence: CDR1 SGHVS, CDR2 FNYEAQ. This CDR3 comprises 16 residues.

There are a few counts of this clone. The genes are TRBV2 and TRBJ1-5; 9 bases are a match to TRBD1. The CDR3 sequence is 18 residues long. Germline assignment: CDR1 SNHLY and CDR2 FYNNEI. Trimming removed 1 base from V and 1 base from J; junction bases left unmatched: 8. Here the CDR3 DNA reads TGTGCCAGCAGTGAAGGGGACAGGGTGGGGTTAAGCAATCAGCCCCAGCATTTT. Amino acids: CASSEGDRVGLSNQPQHF.

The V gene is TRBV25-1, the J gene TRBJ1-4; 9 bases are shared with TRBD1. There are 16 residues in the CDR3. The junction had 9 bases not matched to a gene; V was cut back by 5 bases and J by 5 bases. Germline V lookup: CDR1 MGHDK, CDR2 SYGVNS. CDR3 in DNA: TGTGCCAGCAGTCGGGGGACAGGGAAGGTCAATGAAAAACTGTTTTTT. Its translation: CASSRGTGKVNEKLFF.

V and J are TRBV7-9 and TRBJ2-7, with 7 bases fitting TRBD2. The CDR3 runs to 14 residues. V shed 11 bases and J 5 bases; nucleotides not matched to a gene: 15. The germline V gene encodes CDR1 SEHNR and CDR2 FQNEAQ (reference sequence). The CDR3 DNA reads TGTGCCGGCGAAGCGGGACCCATTGGGAACGAGCAGTACTTC. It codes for CAGEAGPIGNEQYF.

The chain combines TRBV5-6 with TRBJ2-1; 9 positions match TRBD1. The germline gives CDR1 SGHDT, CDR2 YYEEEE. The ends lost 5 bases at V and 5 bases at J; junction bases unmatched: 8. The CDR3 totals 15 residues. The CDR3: CASRYRDRVNNEQFF. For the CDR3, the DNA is TGTGCCAGCAGATACCGGGACAGGGTGAACAATGAGCAGTTCTTC.

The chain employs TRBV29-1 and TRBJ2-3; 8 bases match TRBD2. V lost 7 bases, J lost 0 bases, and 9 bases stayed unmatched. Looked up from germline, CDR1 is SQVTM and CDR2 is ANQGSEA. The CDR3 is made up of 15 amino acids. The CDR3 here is CSAVLAETSTDTQYF. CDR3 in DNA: TGCAGCGCAGTACTAGCGGAGACTAGCACAGATACGCAGTATTTT.

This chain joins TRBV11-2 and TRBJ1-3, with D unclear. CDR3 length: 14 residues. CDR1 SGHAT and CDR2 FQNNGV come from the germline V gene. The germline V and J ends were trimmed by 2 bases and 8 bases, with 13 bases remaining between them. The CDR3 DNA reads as TGTGCCAGCAGCTTAATAGGACTTGCACACACCATATATTTT. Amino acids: CASSLIGLAHTIYF.

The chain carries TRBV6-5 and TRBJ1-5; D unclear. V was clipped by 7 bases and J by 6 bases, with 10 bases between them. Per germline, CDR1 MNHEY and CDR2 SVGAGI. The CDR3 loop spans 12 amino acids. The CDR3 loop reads CASTLLPQPQHF. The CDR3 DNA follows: TGTGCCAGCACCCTTCTTCCTCAGCCCCAGCATTTT.